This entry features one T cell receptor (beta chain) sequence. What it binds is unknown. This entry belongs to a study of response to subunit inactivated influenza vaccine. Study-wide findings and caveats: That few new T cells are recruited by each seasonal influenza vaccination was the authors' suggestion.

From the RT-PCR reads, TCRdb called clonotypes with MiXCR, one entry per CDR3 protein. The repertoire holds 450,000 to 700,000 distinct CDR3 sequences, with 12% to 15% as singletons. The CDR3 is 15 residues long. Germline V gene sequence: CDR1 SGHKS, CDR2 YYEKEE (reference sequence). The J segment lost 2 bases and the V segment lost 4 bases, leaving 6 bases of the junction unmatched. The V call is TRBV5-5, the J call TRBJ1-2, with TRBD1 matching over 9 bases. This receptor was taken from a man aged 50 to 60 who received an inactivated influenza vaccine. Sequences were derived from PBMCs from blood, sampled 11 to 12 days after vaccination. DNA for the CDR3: TGTGCCAGCAGCCCTGGACAGGGGACCAACTATGGCTACACCTTC. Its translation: CASSPGQGTNYGYTF.